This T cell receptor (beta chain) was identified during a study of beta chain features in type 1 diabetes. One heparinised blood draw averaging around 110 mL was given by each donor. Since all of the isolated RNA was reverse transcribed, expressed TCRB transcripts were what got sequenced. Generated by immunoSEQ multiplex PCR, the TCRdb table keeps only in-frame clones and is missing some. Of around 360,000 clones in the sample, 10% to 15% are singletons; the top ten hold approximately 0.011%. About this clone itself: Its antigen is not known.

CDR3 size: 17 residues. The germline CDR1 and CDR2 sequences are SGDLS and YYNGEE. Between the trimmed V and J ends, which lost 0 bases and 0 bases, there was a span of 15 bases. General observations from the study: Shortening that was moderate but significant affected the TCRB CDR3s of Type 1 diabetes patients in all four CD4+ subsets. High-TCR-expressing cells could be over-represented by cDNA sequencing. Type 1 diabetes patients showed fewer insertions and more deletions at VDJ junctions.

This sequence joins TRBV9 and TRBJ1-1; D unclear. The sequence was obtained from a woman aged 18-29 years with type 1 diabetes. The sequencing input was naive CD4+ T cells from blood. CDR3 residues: CASSVATQFRVNTEAFF. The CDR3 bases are TGTGCCAGCAGCGTAGCTACGCAGTTTCGGGTGAACACTGAAGCTTTCTTT.